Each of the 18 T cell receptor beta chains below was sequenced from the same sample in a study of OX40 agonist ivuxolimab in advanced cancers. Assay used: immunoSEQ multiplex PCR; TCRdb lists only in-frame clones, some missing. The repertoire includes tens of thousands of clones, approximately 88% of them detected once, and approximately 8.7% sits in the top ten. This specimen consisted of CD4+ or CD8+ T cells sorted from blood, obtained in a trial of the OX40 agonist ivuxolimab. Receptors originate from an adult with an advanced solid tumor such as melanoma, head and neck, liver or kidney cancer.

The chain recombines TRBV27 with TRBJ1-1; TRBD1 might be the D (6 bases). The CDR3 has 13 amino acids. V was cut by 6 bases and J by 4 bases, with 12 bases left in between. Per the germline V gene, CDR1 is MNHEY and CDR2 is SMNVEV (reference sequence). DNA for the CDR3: TGTGCCAGCAGCACAGGGTTGGGCACTGAAGCTTTCTTT. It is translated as CASSTGLGTEAFF.

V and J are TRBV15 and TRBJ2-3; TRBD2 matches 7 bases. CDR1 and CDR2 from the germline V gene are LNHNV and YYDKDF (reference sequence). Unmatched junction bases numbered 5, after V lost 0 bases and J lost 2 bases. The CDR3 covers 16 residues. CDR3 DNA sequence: TGTGCCACCAGCAGAGAGCGGGACTACGCCACAGATACGCAGTATTTT. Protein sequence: CATSRERDYATDTQYF.

The CDR3 nucleotides are TGCAGCGTTGCGGGAGGGCCTAGAAGCACAGATACGCAGTATTTT. Amino acids: CSVAGGPRSTDTQYF. The chain couples TRBV29-1 to TRBJ2-3; 8 nucleotides align to TRBD2. Germline V gene sequence: CDR1 SQVTM, CDR2 ANQGSEA. The CDR3 length is 15 residues. The V and J ends lost 4 bases and 0 bases, in that order; junction bases with no gene match: 6.

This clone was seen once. CDR3 sequence: CASKSRGSALNKNIQYF. For the CDR3, the DNA is TGTGCTAGTAAGTCCCGGGGTAGTGCGTTGAACAAAAACATTCAGTACTTC. The chain couples TRBV12-5 to TRBJ2-4; a weak D match, TRBD2 (5 bases). Germline V gene data show CDR1 as LGHNT and CDR2 as FRNRAP. V was trimmed by 8 bases and J by 3 bases, leaving 23 bases between them. This CDR3 contains 17 residues.

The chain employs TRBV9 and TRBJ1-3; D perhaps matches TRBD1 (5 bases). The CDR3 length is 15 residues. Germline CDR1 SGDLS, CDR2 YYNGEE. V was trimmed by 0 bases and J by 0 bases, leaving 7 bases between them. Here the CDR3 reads CASSVAGFSGNTIYF. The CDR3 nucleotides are TGTGCCAGCAGCGTAGCAGGGTTCTCTGGAAACACCATATATTTT.

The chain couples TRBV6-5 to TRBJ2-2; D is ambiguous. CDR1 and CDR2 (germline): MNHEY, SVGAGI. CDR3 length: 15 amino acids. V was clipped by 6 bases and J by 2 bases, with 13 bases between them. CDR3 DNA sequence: TGTGCCAGCAGGCAACACGAGATTAACACCGGGGAGCTGTTTTTT. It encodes CASRQHEINTGELFF.

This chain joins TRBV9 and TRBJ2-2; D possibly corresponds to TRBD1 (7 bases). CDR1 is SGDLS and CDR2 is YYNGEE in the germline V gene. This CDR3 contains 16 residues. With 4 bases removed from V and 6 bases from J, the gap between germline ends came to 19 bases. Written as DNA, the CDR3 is TGTGCCAGCAGCCCCCCGCAGGGGGGAGCGGCCGGGGAGCTGTTTTTT. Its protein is CASSPPQGGAAGELFF.

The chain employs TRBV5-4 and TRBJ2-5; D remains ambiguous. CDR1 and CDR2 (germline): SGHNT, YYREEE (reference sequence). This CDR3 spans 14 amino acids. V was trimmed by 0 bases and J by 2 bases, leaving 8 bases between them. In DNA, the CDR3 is TGTGCCAGCAGCTTGGCGGCGGCACAAGAGACCCAGTACTTC. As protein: CASSLAAAQETQYF. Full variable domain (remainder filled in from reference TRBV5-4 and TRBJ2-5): ETGVTQSPTHLIKTRGQQVTLRCSSQSGHNTVSWYQQALGQGPQFIFQYYREEENGRGNFPPRFSGLQFPNYSSELNVNALELDDSALYLCASSLAAAQETQYFGPGTRLLVL.

CDR3 protein: CAISAGEQPQHF. CDR3 in DNA: TGTGCCATCAGTGCAGGGGAACAGCCCCAGCATTTT. V gene TRBV10-3 combines with J gene TRBJ1-5, with a weak D call TRBD1 (6 bases). V lost 4 bases to trimming and J lost 7 bases, with 8 bases between them. This CDR3 region has 12 residues. Germline loops: CDR1 ENHRY, CDR2 SYGVKD.

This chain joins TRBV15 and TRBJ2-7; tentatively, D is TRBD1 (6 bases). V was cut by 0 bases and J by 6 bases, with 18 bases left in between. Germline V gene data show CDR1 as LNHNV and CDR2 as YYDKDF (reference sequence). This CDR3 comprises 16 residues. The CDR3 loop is CATSRDPIGRGAEQYF. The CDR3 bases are TGTGCCACCAGCAGAGATCCTATAGGCAGGGGAGCCGAGCAGTACTTC.

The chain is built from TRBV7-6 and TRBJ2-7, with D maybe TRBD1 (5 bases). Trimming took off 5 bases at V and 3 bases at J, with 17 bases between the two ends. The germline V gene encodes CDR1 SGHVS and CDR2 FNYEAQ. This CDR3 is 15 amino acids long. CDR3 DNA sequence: TGTGCCAGCAGCCCTGGGCAGGGTGAGCACTACGAGCAGTACTTC. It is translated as CASSPGQGEHYEQYF.

This chain's CDR3 is CASSLVGQSAQHF. The CDR3 DNA sequence: TGTGCCAGCAGCTTAGTCGGGCAGTCAGCCCAGCATTTT. The chain couples TRBV7-2 to TRBJ1-5; no definite D call. CDR1 and CDR2 (germline): SGHTA, FQGNSA. The ends were cut back, 1 base at V and 11 bases at J, with 12 bases in the middle. The CDR3 is made up of 13 amino acids.

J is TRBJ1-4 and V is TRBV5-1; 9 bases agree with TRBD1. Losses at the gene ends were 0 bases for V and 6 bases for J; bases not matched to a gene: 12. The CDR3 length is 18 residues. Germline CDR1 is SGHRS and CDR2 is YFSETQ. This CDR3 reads CASSLEVTWDREYEKLFF. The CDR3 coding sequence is TGCGCCAGCAGCTTGGAAGTTACTTGGGACAGGGAATATGAAAAACTGTTTTTT.

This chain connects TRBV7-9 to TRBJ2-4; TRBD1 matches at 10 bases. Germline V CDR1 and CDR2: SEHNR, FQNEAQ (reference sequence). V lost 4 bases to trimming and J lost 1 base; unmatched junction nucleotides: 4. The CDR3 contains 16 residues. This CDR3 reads CASSSDRGRAKNIQYF. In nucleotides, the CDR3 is TGTGCCAGCAGCTCAGACAGGGGGCGGGCCAAAAACATTCAGTACTTC.

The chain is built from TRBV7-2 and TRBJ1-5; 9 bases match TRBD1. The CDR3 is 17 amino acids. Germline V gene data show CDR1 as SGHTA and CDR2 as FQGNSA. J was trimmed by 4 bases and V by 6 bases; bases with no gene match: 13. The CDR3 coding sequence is TGTGCCAGCAGGGCCGCTGGACAGGGGATACGGAATCAGCCCCAGCATTTT. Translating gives CASRAAGQGIRNQPQHF. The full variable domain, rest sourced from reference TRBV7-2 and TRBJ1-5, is GAGVSQSPSNKVTEKGKDVELRCDPISGHTALYWYRQSLGQGLEFLIYFQGNSAPDKSGLPSDRFSAERTGGSVSTLTIQRTQQEDSAVYLCASRAAGQGIRNQPQHFGDGTRLSIL.

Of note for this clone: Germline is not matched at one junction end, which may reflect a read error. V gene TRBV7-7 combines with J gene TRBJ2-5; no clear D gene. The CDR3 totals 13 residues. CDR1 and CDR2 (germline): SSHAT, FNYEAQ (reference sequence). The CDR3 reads CASSRNNRETQYF. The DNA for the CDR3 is TGTGCTAGCAGCCGGAATAACCGAGAGACCCAGTACTTC.

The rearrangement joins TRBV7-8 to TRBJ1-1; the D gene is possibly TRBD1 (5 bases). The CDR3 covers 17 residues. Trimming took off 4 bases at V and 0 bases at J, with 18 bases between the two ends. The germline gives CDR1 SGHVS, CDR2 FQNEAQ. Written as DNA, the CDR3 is TGTGCCAGCAGCTCCCCGGGGGTGAGGGTCATGAACACTGAAGCTTTCTTT. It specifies CASSSPGVRVMNTEAFF.

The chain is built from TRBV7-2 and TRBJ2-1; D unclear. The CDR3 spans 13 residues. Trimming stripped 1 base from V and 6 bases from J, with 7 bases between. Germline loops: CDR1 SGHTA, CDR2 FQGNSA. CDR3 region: CASSLGGFNEQFF. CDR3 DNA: TGTGCCAGCAGCTTAGGTGGCTTCAATGAGCAGTTCTTC.